These 15 T cell receptor beta chains share one sample of origin, sequenced in a study of tumor-infiltrating lymphocytes in glioblastoma multiforme. Multiple V-beta primers and a C-beta primer amplified TCRB from RNA. TCRdb reprocessed the multiplex PCR reads with MiXCR, giving one entry per CDR3 protein. The sample includes more than 10,000 distinct CDR3 sequences, approximately 72% of them seen just once. Specimen: brain tumor tissue. The receptors shown here come from a male donor with glioblastoma.

The chain employs TRBV10-2 and TRBJ1-1; D call uncertain. Germline CDR1 is WSHSY and CDR2 is SAAADI. The CDR3 has 12 residues. Trimming stripped 3 bases from V and 5 bases from J, with 7 bases between. The CDR3 loop reads CASSDKGTEAFF. CDR3 DNA sequence: TGCGCCAGCAGTGATAAGGGAACTGAAGCTTTCTTT.

Ten or more counts support this clonotype. The chain joins TRBV7-9 to TRBJ2-7; maybe TRBD2 (5 bases). The CDR3 runs 17 residues. V lost 4 bases and J lost 2, with 21 bases in between. Germline assignment: CDR1 SEHNR and CDR2 FQNEAQ (reference sequence). The CDR3, as DNA: TGTGCCAGCAGCTCCAGCGGCACCCGGACTGGTACCTACGAGCAGTACTTC. It yields the protein CASSSSGTRTGTYEQYF. Full variable domain (missing parts from reference TRBV7-9 and TRBJ2-7): DTGVSQNPRHKITKRGQNVTFRCDPISEHNRLYWYRQTLGQGPEFLTYFQNEAQLEKSRLLSDRFSAERPKGSFSTLEIQRTEQGDSAMYLCASSSSGTRTGTYEQYFGPGTRLTVT.

This rearrangement joins TRBV6-1 to TRBJ2-3, with TRBD1 matching over 7 bases. CDR1 and CDR2 (germline): MNHNS, SASEGT. The CDR3 extends over 14 amino acids. Trimming took 5 bases from V and 2 from J; bases not matched to a gene: 4. The CDR3 protein is CASSQGVHTDTQYF. The CDR3 coding sequence is TGTGCCAGCAGTCAGGGGGTCCACACAGATACGCAGTATTTT.

The V and J genes are TRBV6-1 and TRBJ1-5; no clear D gene. Trimming shortened V by 6 bases and J by 3 bases, and 21 bases separated the two germline ends. The CDR3 sequence is 17 residues long. Germline V gene data show CDR1 as MNHNS and CDR2 as SASEGT. The CDR3 nucleotides are TGTGCCAGCAGCCTTGTAGACGGGCGGACCTACAATCAGCCCCAGCATTTT. Its protein is CASSLVDGRTYNQPQHF.

Notes on this clonotype: Lacking the conserved final phenylalanine or tryptophan, this CDR3 likely reflects a read error. Because the CDR3's place on the DNA is in doubt, the DNA is left out and the CDR3 is given as listed by TCRdb. The chain is built from TRBV12-3 or TRBV12-4 and TRBJ1-5; the listed D gene, TRBD1, was not tested against the DNA. The CDR3 spans 15 residues, counting both ends. The CDR3 here is CASSDDRVSNQPQPS.

The gene calls are TRBV5-4 and TRBJ1-2; D remains ambiguous. The ends were cut back, 6 bases at V and 7 bases at J, with 13 bases in the middle. Germline lookup yields CDR1 SGHNT and CDR2 YYREEE (reference sequence). The CDR3 is 12 residues long. CDR3 coding DNA: TGTGCCAGCACCGACACCAACATTGGCTACACCTTC. Translating it yields CASTDTNIGYTF.

This clonotype was detected a few times. Germline is not matched at one junction end, which may reflect a read error. Here the CDR3 reads CAGRASEPTYEQYF. The CDR3, as DNA: TGTGCCGGCAGAGCGAGCGAGCCGACCTACGAGCAGTACTTC. This chain links TRBV2 with TRBJ2-7, with D hard to call. Germline CDR1 reads SNHLY; CDR2 reads FYNNEI. There are 14 residues in the CDR3.

This chain uses TRBV29-1 with TRBJ2-7, with 7 bases identical to TRBD1. From germline, CDR1 is SQVTM and CDR2 ANQGSEA. This CDR3 region has 13 residues. The J segment lost 4 bases and the V segment lost 5 bases, leaving 8 bases of the junction unmatched. The CDR3 loop is CSVTGAADYEQYF. CDR3 nucleotides: TGCAGCGTTACAGGGGCAGCGGATTACGAGCAGTACTTC.

The chain combines TRBV29-1 with TRBJ2-7; TRBD2 is a possible D gene (6 bases). Deletions cut 4 bases from V and 9 bases from J, with 22 bases between. Germline values: CDR1 SQVTM, CDR2 ANQGSEA. The CDR3 covers 14 residues. The CDR3 spells CSVGVPGVGKGQYF. Written as DNA, the CDR3 is TGCAGCGTTGGGGTCCCGGGGGTCGGCAAGGGGCAGTACTTC.

The chain carries TRBV20-1 and TRBJ2-7; 7 bases align to TRBD1. In germline, CDR1 is DFQATT, CDR2 SNEGSKA (reference sequence). The CDR3 extends over 14 amino acids. V gave up 5 bases and J gave up 6 bases; unmatched junction bases: 13. The CDR3 loop is CSALERTGVFEQYF. The DNA for the CDR3 is TGCAGTGCTCTAGAGAGGACAGGTGTCTTCGAGCAGTACTTC.

The V gene is TRBV20-1, the J gene TRBJ2-3; the D call may be TRBD1 or TRBD2 (5 bases each). CDR3 size: 15 residues. Between the trimmed V and J ends, which lost 5 bases and 1 base, there was a span of 16 bases. CDR1 and CDR2 (germline): DFQATT, SNEGSKA (reference sequence). As DNA, the CDR3 is TGCAGTGCTCCAGCCCCTCGGGACCGCACAGATACGCAGTATTTT. Translated: CSAPAPRDRTDTQYF.

This chain connects TRBV30 to TRBJ1-3; D gene ambiguous. V was clipped by 0 bases and J by 0 bases, with 6 bases between them. Germline values: CDR1 GTSNPN, CDR2 SVGIG (reference sequence). This CDR3 has 14 amino acids. In DNA, the CDR3 is TGTGCCTGGAGTGTATCGGTCTCTGGAAACACCATATATTTT. Translated, it gives CAWSVSVSGNTIYF.

This clonotype has a single count. The chain couples TRBV11-2 to TRBJ2-3; D is possibly TRBD1 (7 bases). The germline V and J ends were trimmed by 2 bases and 5 bases, with 11 bases remaining between them. The length of the CDR3 is 14 residues. CDR1 and CDR2 (germline): SGHAT, FQNNGV. The CDR3 DNA sequence: TGTGCCAGCAGCTTACAGCAGGGGGGAGATACGCAGTATTTT. It translates to CASSLQQGGDTQYF.

This chain connects TRBV4-2 to TRBJ1-6; D unresolved. The length of the CDR3 is 17 residues. The germline CDR1 and CDR2 sequences are LGHNA and YNFKEQ. V was clipped by 0 bases and J by 0 bases, with 9 bases between them. CDR3 sequence: CASSQDTGRSYNSPLHF. The DNA of the CDR3 is TGTGCCAGCAGCCAAGATACGGGTCGCTCCTATAATTCACCCCTCCACTTT.

On this clonotype itself: Since no conserved phenylalanine or tryptophan closes the CDR3, a read error is the likely cause. This rearrangement joins TRBV5-4 to TRBJ2-3, with D uncertain. The CDR3 is 15 residues long. Trimming removed 0 bases from V and 2 bases from J, with 10 bases in between. CDR1 and CDR2 from the germline V gene are SGHNT and YYREEE (reference sequence). CDR3 in DNA: TGTGCCAGCAGCTTGGAGAGTAGGACCACAGATACGCAGTATCCT. Protein product: CASSLESRTTDTQYP.